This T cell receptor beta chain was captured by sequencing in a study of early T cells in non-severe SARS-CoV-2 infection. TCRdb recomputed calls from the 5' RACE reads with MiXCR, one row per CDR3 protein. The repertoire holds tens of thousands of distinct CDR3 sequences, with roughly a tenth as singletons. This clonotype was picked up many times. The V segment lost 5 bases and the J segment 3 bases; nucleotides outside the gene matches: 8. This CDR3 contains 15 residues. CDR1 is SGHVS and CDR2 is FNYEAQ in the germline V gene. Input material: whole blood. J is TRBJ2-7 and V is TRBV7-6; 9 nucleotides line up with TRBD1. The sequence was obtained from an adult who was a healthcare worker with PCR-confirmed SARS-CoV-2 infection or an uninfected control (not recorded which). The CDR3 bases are TGTGCCAGCAGCGTCGGGGGGACAGGGTTCTACGAGCAGTACTTC. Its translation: CASSVGGTGFYEQYF.